A selection of T cell receptor beta chains follows, all from one sample in a study of immune characterization of retroperitoneal liposarcoma. TCRdb reprocessed the PCR reads with MiXCR, giving one entry per CDR3 protein. Among 8,200 or so distinct CDR3 sequences, under 50% were seen once, and the ten largest hold 14% to 15%. The sequenced material came from tumor tissue. All receptors derive from a male donor with retroperitoneal liposarcoma. CDR3s include the opening cysteine and the closing phenylalanine or tryptophan. A D gene is named only where the DNA matches it firmly. Only some rows state a clone size, as once, few, many or a class for expanded clones.

d_call clone_size j_call v_call cdr3_nt cdr3_aa
NA medium-sized TRBJ2-7 TRBV7-6 TGTGCCAGCAGCCCGGGCGACTACGAGCAGTACTTC CASSPGDYEQYF
TRBD1 NA TRBJ2-1 TRBV6-1 TGTGCCAGCAGTGCAAAAGGGACAGGTGGGTTTGAGCAGTTCTTC CASSAKGTGGFEQFF
NA NA TRBJ2-3 TRBV6-1 TGTGCCAGCCCCCCGGTAGATACGCAGTATTTT CASPPVDTQYF
NA NA TRBJ2-1 TRBV11-1 TGTGCCAGCAGCTTACGGGGATTCCAACGGAATGAGCAGTTCTTC CASSLRGFQRNEQFF
NA NA TRBJ2-5 TRBV6-2/TRBV6-3 TGTGCCAGCAGGCCCCCGGGACCGCCCCAAGAGACCCAGTACTTC CASRPPGPPQETQYF
NA NA TRBJ2-7 TRBV6-1 TGTGCCAGCAGCAGGGGCAACGAGCAGTACTTC CASSRGNEQYF
TRBD2 NA TRBJ2-7 TRBV6-1 TGTGCCAGCCTGGCGGGAGGCCCTTTAGGTTACGAGCAGTACTTC CASLAGGPLGYEQYF
TRBD1 medium-sized TRBJ2-7 TRBV6-1 TGTGCCTCGCTCGGGACAGGGGGCGGGTACGAGCAGTACTTC CASLGTGGGYEQYF
TRBD2 NA TRBJ2-3 TRBV27 TGTGCCAGCAGCTCTCGAACTAGCGGGGCGGCAGATACGCAGTATTTT CASSSRTSGAADTQYF
TRBD1 once TRBJ1-5 TRBV6-1 TGTGCCAGCAGTGAAAGAGGGGGACAGCCTTATAGCAATCAGCCCCAGCATTTT CASSERGGQPYSNQPQHF
TRBD1 NA TRBJ2-1 TRBV7-3 TGTGCCAGCAGCCCTAACCGGCATGGACAGGGTCGCGAGCAGTTCTTC CASSPNRHGQGREQFF
NA NA TRBJ1-2 TRBV6-5 TGTGCCAGCAGTTACGCAGGCCTTTCTTATGGCTACACCTTC CASSYAGLSYGYTF
TRBD1 NA TRBJ1-3 TRBV6-6 TGTGCCAGCAGTTACGGACAGGGGAGCTCTGGAAACACCATATATTTT CASSYGQGSSGNTIYF
NA medium-sized TRBJ2-5 TRBV27 TGTGCCAGCAGTTTATCGGACATAGGACGGGGCAATGAGCAGTACTTC CASSLSDIGRGNEQYF
TRBD1 few TRBJ2-7 TRBV12-3/TRBV12-4 TGTGCCAGCAGTTTAAGGGACAGTAGCCCCGAGCAGTACTTC CASSLRDSSPEQYF
NA once TRBJ2-1 TRBV7-2 TGTGCCAGCAGCCCCGGGAGCGGGTCCTACAATGAGCAGTTCTTC CASSPGSGSYNEQFF
NA NA TRBJ2-1 TRBV11-3 TGTGCCAGCAGCTTAGAGGCTCGGCTAGAGGCGTACTTC CASSLEARLEAYF
TRBD2 NA TRBJ2-1 TRBV6-1 TGTGCCAGCAGTGGAATAGCGGGACAACTCTACGAGCAGTTCTTC CASSGIAGQLYEQFF
NA few TRBJ2-4 TRBV12-3/TRBV12-4 TGTGCCAGCACCATTAGCGGAACCTACAATGAGCAGTACTTC CASTISGTYNEQYF
NA few TRBJ2-1 TRBV7-6 TGTGCCAGCAGCTTAGAAGTCCAGTTCGCCGAGCAGTTCTTC CASSLEVQFAEQFF
TRBD1 medium-sized TRBJ2-7 TRBV12-3/TRBV12-4 TGTGCCAGCAGCGTCCGCCCCCGGGACAGGGGCTCCCTGTCCAGCGCCTACGAGCAGTACTTC CASSVRPRDRGSLSSAYEQYF
NA NA TRBJ1-1 TRBV6-1 TGTGCCAGCAGGGGGATGGGCACTGAAGCTTTCTTT CASRGMGTEAFF
TRBD2 NA TRBJ2-4 TRBV28 TGTGCCAGCAGTTCAAGTCCAGGGAGGGAGTACTTC CASSSSPGREYF
NA once TRBJ1-3 TRBV6-9 TGTGCCAGCAGTACCCCGCTCGGCTCTGGAAACACCATATATTTT CASSTPLGSGNTIYF
TRBD1 NA TRBJ2-5 TRBV11-3 TGTGCCAGCAGCTCCGGGACAGGGGCTCAAGAGACCCAGTACTTC CASSSGTGAQETQYF
NA NA TRBJ2-3 TRBV6-5 TGTGCCAGCAGTTACACCGGGACTAGCACAGATACGCAGTATTTT CASSYTGTSTDTQYF
NA few TRBJ2-3 TRBV6-1 TGTGCCAGCCCCCGTTCCCTTAGCGTTCAGACAGATACGCAGTATTTT CASPRSLSVQTDTQYF
TRBD2 medium-sized TRBJ2-3 TRBV7-3 TGTGCCAGCAGCAAAGTAGCGGGGGGACCTAGCACAGATACGCAGTATTTT CASSKVAGGPSTDTQYF
NA medium-sized TRBJ2-1 TRBV28 TGTGCCAGCAGGGGGGGTGGGGACGGCCACAATGAGCAGTTCTTC CASRGGGDGHNEQFF
NA NA TRBJ2-5 TRBV11-2 TGTGCCAGCAGTCGCCGTAGCGCCTCCTCCTACAATGAGCAGTACTTC CASSRRSASSYNEQYF
NA NA TRBJ2-1 TRBV12-3/TRBV12-4 TGTGCCAGCAGTTTAGCGGAAAGTAGGCAGTTCTTC CASSLAESRQFF
TRBD1 NA TRBJ2-1 TRBV6-1 TGTGCCAGCAGTTCCGGGACAGGGACCAATGAGCAGTTCTTC CASSSGTGTNEQFF
NA NA TRBJ1-5 TRBV6-1 TGTGCCAGCAGCCAGGACAGCTATTATAGCAATCAGCCCCAGCATTTT CASSQDSYYSNQPQHF
NA NA TRBJ2-1 TRBV7-3 TGTGCCAGCAGCCTACGGACGGATACCAGGGAGTTCTTC CASSLRTDTREFF
TRBD2 NA TRBJ2-5 TRBV6-1 TGTGCCAGCAGTTCCGTGACTAGCGGGCACAATGAGCAGTACTTC CASSSVTSGHNEQYF
NA NA TRBJ1-1 TRBV27 TGTGCCAGCAGTTTTGGGATTTCGAACACTGAAGCTTTCTTT CASSFGISNTEAFF